The 17 T cell receptor beta chains in this list originate from one sample, sequenced in a study of T cells after yellow fever vaccination. TCRdb re-derived calls from the 5' RACE reads in MiXCR, one entry per CDR3 protein. This repertoire shows under 400,000 distinct CDR3 sequences, 11% found once; its top ten account for roughly a sixth. This material consisted of PBMCs, taken on the day of the first yellow fever vaccination. These receptors came from a young man who received the YFV17D yellow fever vaccine.

J is TRBJ2-3 and V is TRBV20-1, with 9 bases aligning to TRBD2. This CDR3 region has 14 residues. The V and J ends lost 6 bases and 2 bases, in that order; junction bases with no gene match: 6. In germline, CDR1 is DFQATT, CDR2 SNEGSKA (reference sequence). CDR3 sequence reads: CSARGGAHTDTQYF. Here the CDR3 DNA reads TGCAGTGCACGCGGGGGGGCCCACACAGATACGCAGTATTTT.

CDR3 amino acids: CASSYGVQPYNEQFF. CDR3 sequence (DNA): TGTGCCAGCAGTTACGGGGTGCAGCCCTACAATGAGCAGTTCTTC. The gene calls are TRBV6-5 and TRBJ2-1; no reliable D call. The V end lost 2 bases, the J end lost 2 bases, and 10 bases lay between the germline ends. The CDR3 runs 15 residues. CDR1 is MNHEY and CDR2 is SVGAGI in the germline V gene.

This clonotype was seen many times. The chain links TRBV4-2 to TRBJ2-3; 7 nucleotides line up with TRBD2. CDR1 is LGHNA, CDR2 YNFKEQ, per germline. Trimming at V came to 0 bases and at J to 1 base, leaving 1 base not matched to a gene. This CDR3 has 15 amino acids. Here the CDR3 DNA reads TGTGCCAGCAGCCAAGATCGGGGGGGCACAGATACGCAGTATTTT. Translated: CASSQDRGGTDTQYF.

This clonotype was detected a few times. The chain couples TRBV20-1 to TRBJ2-3; a possible D gene is TRBD1 (5 bases). The CDR3 has 15 amino acids. The germline gives CDR1 DFQATT, CDR2 SNEGSKA (reference sequence). V lost 3 bases to trimming and J lost 2 bases, with 15 bases between them. This CDR3 is CSARFARVATDTQYF. CDR3 bases: TGCAGTGCTAGGTTCGCCAGGGTAGCCACAGATACGCAGTATTTT.

This clonotype has just a few counts. The chain recombines TRBV2 with TRBJ2-1; TRBD1 is a possible D gene (6 bases). V lost 5 bases and J lost 4, with 15 bases in between. The germline V gene encodes CDR1 SNHLY and CDR2 FYNNEI. The CDR3 sequence is 15 residues long. CDR3 in amino acids: CASSPQGIGYNEQFF. CDR3 in DNA: TGTGCCAGCAGTCCCCAGGGGATCGGGTACAATGAGCAGTTCTTC.

This clonotype was picked up a small number of times. The V and J genes are TRBV3-1 and TRBJ1-1, with D perhaps TRBD1 (5 bases). V lost 4 bases, J lost 4 bases, and 16 bases lay in between. This CDR3 has 15 amino acids. Per germline, CDR1 LGHDT and CDR2 YNNKEL (reference sequence). The DNA for the CDR3 is TGTGCCAGCAGCCCACGAGAGGCCCAGGGCACTGAAGCTTTCTTT. Translation gives CASSPREAQGTEAFF. The entire variable domain, with the rest obtained from reference TRBV3-1 and TRBJ1-1, is as follows: DTAVSQTPKYLVTQMGNDKSIKCEQNLGHDTMYWYKQDSKKFLKIMFSYNNKELIINETVPNRFSPKSPDKAHLNLHINSLELGDSAVYFCASSPREAQGTEAFFGQGTRLTVV.

CDR3 loop: CASSFGLPSSYNEQFF. CDR3 sequence (DNA): TGTGCCAGCAGCTTTGGACTCCCTAGCTCCTACAATGAGCAGTTCTTC. The rearrangement uses TRBV7-6 and TRBJ2-1, with D possibly matching TRBD2 (5 bases). With 3 bases removed from V and 0 bases from J, the gap between germline ends came to 12 bases. Germline-derived CDR1 and CDR2 are SGHVS and FNYEAQ. This CDR3 has 16 amino acids.

This clonotype was detected many times. The genes are TRBV5-5 and TRBJ2-1; TRBD1 matches 7 bases. After removal of 2 bases from V and 0 bases from J, the junction contained 2 bases not matched to a gene. Germline V gene lookup returns CDR1 SGHKS and CDR2 YYEKEE (reference sequence). The CDR3 is made up of 15 amino acids. For the CDR3, the DNA is TGTGCCAGCAGCTTACAGGGGCCCTCCTACAATGAGCAGTTCTTC. As protein: CASSLQGPSYNEQFF.

This clonotype has a handful of counts. This chain connects TRBV20-1 to TRBJ1-2, with D uncertain. V shed 6 bases and J shed 7 bases, with 9 bases lying between them. The CDR3 is 10 residues long. In germline, CDR1 is DFQATT, CDR2 SNEGSKA (reference sequence). This chain's CDR3 is CSAEESGYTF. The CDR3 coding sequence is TGCAGTGCCGAGGAGAGTGGCTACACCTTC.

The J gene is TRBJ1-1, the V gene TRBV18, with 8 bases matching TRBD1. CDR3 length: 17 residues. With 5 bases clipped from V and 1 base from J, the junction kept 12 bases outside the gene matches. The germline CDR1 and CDR2 sequences are KGHSH and LQKENI. The CDR3, as DNA: TGTGCCAGCTCAACCAATATCAGGGGGCGAGAGAACACTGAAGCTTTCTTT. It translates to CASSTNIRGRENTEAFF.

This clonotype occurred many times. The chain joins TRBV7-3 to TRBJ1-4; no firm D call. This CDR3 contains 14 residues. Looked up from germline, CDR1 is SGHTA and CDR2 is FQGTGA. Trimming stripped 0 bases from V and 12 bases from J, with 14 bases between. The CDR3 sequence is CASSLTSGGSELFF. The CDR3 region has the DNA TGTGCCAGCAGCTTAACTTCGGGAGGGAGTGAACTGTTTTTT.

The gene calls are TRBV11-2 and TRBJ2-1; unclear D gene. CDR3 length: 12 amino acids. The ends were cut back, 2 bases at V and 10 bases at J, with 9 bases in the middle. Per germline, CDR1 SGHAT and CDR2 FQNNGV. The CDR3 DNA reads TGTGCCAGCAGCTTATTAGATCTGGAGCAGTTCTTC. Translation: CASSLLDLEQFF.

The chain carries TRBV7-9 and TRBJ1-6; weak D call: TRBD1 (5 bases). Looked up from germline, CDR1 is SEHNR and CDR2 is FQNEAQ (reference sequence). With 4 bases removed from V and 0 bases from J, the gap between germline ends came to 13 bases. This CDR3 region has 17 residues. The CDR3 protein is CASSSGQMSSYNSPLHF. CDR3 bases: TGTGCCAGCAGCTCCGGACAAATGAGCTCCTATAATTCACCCCTCCACTTT.

This clonotype has just a few counts. The chain links TRBV29-1 to TRBJ2-7, with D perhaps matching TRBD1 (6 bases). The germline gives CDR1 SQVTM, CDR2 ANQGSEA. With 4 bases removed from V and 2 bases from J, the gap between germline ends came to 9 bases. This CDR3 spans 12 amino acids. CDR3 in amino acids: CSVGDRPYEQYF. The CDR3 DNA reads as TGCAGCGTTGGCGACAGGCCCTACGAGCAGTACTTC.

The chain carries TRBV14 and TRBJ2-3; weak D call: TRBD2 (6 bases). The CDR3 contains 14 residues. CDR1 and CDR2 (germline): SGHDN, FVKESK. V shed 1 base and J shed 2 bases, with 7 bases lying between them. DNA for the CDR3: TGTGCCAGCAGCCAAGCGGGACTCACAGATACGCAGTATTTT. The encoded protein is CASSQAGLTDTQYF. Drawing the rest from reference TRBV14 and TRBJ2-3, the complete variable domain is EAGVTQFPSHSVIEKGQTVTLRCDPISGHDNLYWYRRVMGKEIKFLLHFVKESKQDESGMPNNRFLAERTGGTYSTLKVQPAELEDSGVYFCASSQAGLTDTQYFGPGTRLTVL.

The CDR3 here is CASSLGGRTYYGYTF. The CDR3 DNA reads as TGTGCCAGCAGTCTTGGGGGGCGGACGTACTATGGCTACACCTTC. The gene calls are TRBV28 and TRBJ1-2, with D possibly TRBD1 on 6 matching bases. Trimming stripped 5 bases from V and 3 bases from J, with 16 bases between. In germline, CDR1 is MDHEN, CDR2 SYDVKM. The CDR3 is 15 residues long.

This clonotype has a handful of counts. CDR3 nucleotides: TGCAGTGCTAGAGAGACAGGTCCTAATGAAAAACTGTTTTTT. This sequence encodes CSARETGPNEKLFF. The V and J genes are TRBV20-1 and TRBJ1-4, with D possibly matching TRBD1 (6 bases). The CDR3 totals 14 residues. In germline, CDR1 is DFQATT, CDR2 SNEGSKA (reference sequence). Trimming removed 0 bases from V and 3 bases from J, with 8 bases in between.